The subject of this entry is one T cell receptor beta chain. In assigning cohorts, the study relied on participant-reported clinical history. Germline values: CDR1 SGHNT, CDR2 YENEEA. The CDR3 spans 15 residues. Trimming left V 5 bases short and J 4 bases short, with 15 bases between. Per the authors' pipeline: It was from reference gene primer amplification that nucleated cell counts were estimated. Clones were read by immunoSEQ multiplex PCR, and TCRdb kept only the in-frame ones, dropping some. V and J calls and clone size are given by that table; D and trimming were obtained from the DNA. The data hold about 400,000 clones, with roughly 90% observed a single time. These data belong to a study of blood T cell repertoires in COVID-19. Study as a whole: Whether acute or convalescent, the COVID-19 samples came from the United States, Italy and Spain.

The TCR sequence derives from a woman aged 25-40 years with acute COVID-19. Material for sequencing was PBMCs or T cells enriched from blood (not recorded which). The chain employs TRBV11-3 and TRBJ2-4; tentative D call: TRBD1 (6 bases). CDR3 amino acids: CASSTPQGKKNIQYF. DNA for the CDR3: TGTGCCAGCAGCACGCCGCAGGGGAAAAAAAACATTCAGTACTTC.